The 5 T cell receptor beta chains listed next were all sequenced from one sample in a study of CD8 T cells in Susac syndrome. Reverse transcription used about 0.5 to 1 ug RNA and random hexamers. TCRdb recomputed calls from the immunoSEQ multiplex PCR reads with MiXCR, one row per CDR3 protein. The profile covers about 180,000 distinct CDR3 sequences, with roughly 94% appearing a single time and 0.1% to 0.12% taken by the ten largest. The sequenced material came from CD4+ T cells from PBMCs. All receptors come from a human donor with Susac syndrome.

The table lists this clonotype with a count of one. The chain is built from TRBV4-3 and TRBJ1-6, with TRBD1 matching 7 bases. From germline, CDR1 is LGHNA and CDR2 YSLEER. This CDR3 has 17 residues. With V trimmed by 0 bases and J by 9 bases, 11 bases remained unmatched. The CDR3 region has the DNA TGCGCCAGCAGCCAAGAACCCCCAGGGGGGACTACTTCACCCCTCCACTTT. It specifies CASSQEPPGGTTSPLHF.

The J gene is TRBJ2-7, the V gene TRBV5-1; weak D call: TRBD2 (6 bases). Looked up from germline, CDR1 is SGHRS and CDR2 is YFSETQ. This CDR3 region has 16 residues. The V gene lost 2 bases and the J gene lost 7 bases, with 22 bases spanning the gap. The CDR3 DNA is TGCGCCAGCAGCTTCGGCGGGAACGCCGCCCCGGGTGAGCAGTACTTC. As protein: CASSFGGNAAPGEQYF.

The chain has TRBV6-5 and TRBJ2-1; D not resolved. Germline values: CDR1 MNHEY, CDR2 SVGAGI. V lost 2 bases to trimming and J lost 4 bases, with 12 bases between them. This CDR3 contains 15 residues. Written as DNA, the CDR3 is TGTGCCAGCAGTTACGGGGTCCTCGGGTACAATGAGCAGTTCTTC. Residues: CASSYGVLGYNEQFF.

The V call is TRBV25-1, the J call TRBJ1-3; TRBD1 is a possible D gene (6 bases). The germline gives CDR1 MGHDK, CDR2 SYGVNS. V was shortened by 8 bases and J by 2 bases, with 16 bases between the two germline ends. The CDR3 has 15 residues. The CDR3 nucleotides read TGTGCCAGCTCGTTCGGGACACCCACTGGAAACACCATATATTTT. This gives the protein CASSFGTPTGNTIYF.

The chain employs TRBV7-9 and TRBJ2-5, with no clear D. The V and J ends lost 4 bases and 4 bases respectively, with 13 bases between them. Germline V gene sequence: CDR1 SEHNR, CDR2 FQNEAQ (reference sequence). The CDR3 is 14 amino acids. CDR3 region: CASSSTPARETQYF. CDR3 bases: TGTGCCAGCAGCTCAACCCCAGCCCGAGAGACCCAGTACTTC.